This passage covers 13 T cell receptor beta chains from one sample sequenced in a study of spatial heterogeneity in lung cancer. Time point here: blood at routine non-recurrence follow-up after resection. In each case, whole RNA from tumor, nontumor lung or frozen PBMC was sequenced unsorted. TCRdb processed the 5' RACE reads anew with MiXCR; each CDR3 protein has one entry. The table has about 52,000 distinct CDR3 sequences, 6.5% to 7.5% seen once. The sample was PBMCs, taken at follow-up. The receptor set was obtained from a female donor with early-stage non-small cell lung cancer.

This clonotype was recorded at least ten times. The chain employs TRBV24-1 and TRBJ1-5; D is unresolved. V lost 4 bases to trimming and J lost 0 bases, with 9 bases between them. CDR3 length equals 15 residues. The germline V gene encodes CDR1 KGHDR and CDR2 SFDVKD. CDR3 in amino acids: CATSESRYSNQPQHF. The DNA for the CDR3 is TGTGCCACCAGTGAGTCCAGGTATAGCAATCAGCCCCAGCATTTT.

The sample holds many counts of this clonotype. The rearrangement uses TRBV2 and TRBJ2-7, with D hard to call. V was trimmed by 2 bases and J by 6 bases, leaving 11 bases between them. Germline V gives CDR1 SNHLY, CDR2 FYNNEI. The CDR3 is made up of 13 amino acids. The CDR3 loop is CASSEYLGFEQYF. CDR3 DNA: TGTGCCAGCAGTGAATATCTAGGCTTCGAGCAGTACTTC.

This clonotype came up a few times. V usage is TRBV3-1 and J usage is TRBJ2-2, with D perhaps TRBD2 (6 bases). Germline CDR1 reads LGHDT; CDR2 reads YNNKEL (reference sequence). Trimming cost V 1 base and J 5 bases, with 8 bases left between them. The CDR3 contains 14 residues. CDR3 loop: CASSQVGGTGELFF. The CDR3 DNA follows: TGTGCCAGCAGCCAAGTTGGGGGGACCGGGGAGCTGTTTTTT.

The J gene is TRBJ2-3, the V gene TRBV25-1; 8 positions match TRBD1. CDR3 length: 13 residues. Losses at the gene ends were 4 bases for V and 7 bases for J; bases not matched to a gene: 4. Germline V lookup: CDR1 MGHDK, CDR2 SYGVNS. CDR3 nucleotides: TGTGCCAGCAGTGGCCAGGGGGCAAATACGCAGTATTTT. This sequence encodes CASSGQGANTQYF. Drawing the rest from reference TRBV25-1 and TRBJ2-3, the complete variable domain is EADIYQTPRYLVIGTGKKITLECSQTMGHDKMYWYQQDPGMELHLIHYSYGVNSTEKGDLSSESTVSRIRTEHFPLTLESARPSHTSQYLCASSGQGANTQYFGPGTRLTVL.

The chain employs TRBV23-1 and TRBJ2-7; 12 bases match TRBD2. TRBV23-1 is an open reading frame, and its role is uncertain. The J segment lost 5 bases and the V segment lost 7 bases, leaving 6 bases of the junction unmatched. There are 14 residues in the CDR3. Here the CDR3 reads CASNRTSGAHEQYF. CDR3 sequence (DNA): TGCGCCAGCAACCGGACTAGCGGGGCGCACGAGCAGTACTTC.

This clonotype has a count of ten or more. The V and J genes are TRBV2 and TRBJ1-1; D not certain. The CDR3 spans 13 residues. Germline loops: CDR1 SNHLY, CDR2 FYNNEI. Trimming took 4 bases from V and 1 from J, leaving 7 bases between them. CDR3 coding DNA: TGTGCCAGCAGTGTTGAGCGGAACACTGAAGCTTTCTTT. Translating gives CASSVERNTEAFF.

This clonotype was seen repeatedly, ten times or more. The rearrangement joins TRBV10-3 to TRBJ1-1; possibly TRBD1 for D (5 bases). Germline-derived CDR1 and CDR2 are ENHRY and SYGVKD. The CDR3 is made up of 14 amino acids. Trimming removed 6 bases from V and 3 bases from J, with 14 bases in between. The CDR3 loop is CAISRQTQDTEAFF. CDR3 DNA sequence: TGTGCCATCAGCAGACAGACCCAGGACACTGAAGCTTTCTTT.

This clonotype was observed a handful of times. The chain recombines TRBV12-3 or TRBV12-4 with TRBJ2-1; TRBD2 matches 9 bases. The V segment lost 5 bases and the J segment 2 bases; nucleotides outside the gene matches: 10. CDR3 size: 17 residues. The CDR3 sequence: CASSPISGGKPYNEQFF. CDR3 DNA sequence: TGTGCCAGCAGTCCCATTAGCGGGGGAAAACCCTACAATGAGCAGTTCTTC.

This clonotype appeared many times. The chain combines TRBV7-2 with TRBJ2-7; tentatively, D is TRBD1 or TRBD2 (5 bases each). Germline lookup yields CDR1 SGHTA and CDR2 FQGNSA. V was shortened by 4 bases and J by 3 bases, with 16 bases between the two germline ends. The CDR3 is 15 amino acids. The CDR3 spells CASSSLGAASYEQYF. The CDR3 nucleotides are TGTGCCAGCAGCTCCCTCGGGGCAGCGAGCTACGAGCAGTACTTC.

This clonotype was found many times. The rearrangement uses TRBV20-1 and TRBJ2-5; D is unresolved. Germline assignment: CDR1 DFQATT and CDR2 SNEGSKA (reference sequence). V gave up 5 bases and J gave up 2 bases, with 6 bases separating them. The CDR3 loop spans 11 amino acids. The CDR3 DNA follows: TGCAGTGCTGACTTTCAAGAGACCCAGTACTTC. It is translated as CSADFQETQYF.

The rearrangement joins TRBV18 to TRBJ2-3; D is undetermined. Looked up from germline, CDR1 is KGHSH and CDR2 is LQKENI. The CDR3 is 14 amino acids. V lost 3 bases, J lost 2 bases, and 9 bases lay in between. The CDR3 spells CASSPVQATDTQYF. In nucleotides, the CDR3 is TGTGCCAGCTCACCCGTGCAGGCCACAGATACGCAGTATTTT.

The chain uses TRBV5-4 and TRBJ2-1; D may be TRBD1 (5 bases). Germline CDR1 and CDR2: SGHNT and YYREEE (reference sequence). This CDR3 contains 13 residues. Trimming left V 4 bases short and J 10 bases short, with 15 bases between. The CDR3 loop reads CASSLSRTGEQFF. As DNA, the CDR3 is TGTGCCAGCAGCCTCTCGCGAACAGGCGAGCAGTTCTTC.

This clonotype occurred many times. The chain joins TRBV20-1 to TRBJ1-1, with D hard to call. Trimming cost V 5 bases and J 1 base, with 17 bases left between them. This CDR3 contains 15 residues. Germline V lookup: CDR1 DFQATT, CDR2 SNEGSKA (reference sequence). The CDR3 region has the DNA TGCAGTGCTTCCTCCTACGACCTGTGGAACACTGAAGCTTTCTTT. The encoded protein is CSASSYDLWNTEAFF.